This is a list of T cell receptor beta chains from one sample in a study of OX40 agonist ivuxolimab in advanced cancers. Data came from immunoSEQ multiplex PCR; TCRdb stores just in-frame clones and leaves some out. The repertoire includes 100,000 or so clones, roughly nine tenths of them detected once, and 0.25% to 0.35% sits in the top ten. This specimen was CD4+ or CD8+ T cells sorted from blood, taken in a trial of the OX40 agonist ivuxolimab. The receptors shown here come from an adult with an advanced solid tumor such as melanoma, head and neck, liver or kidney cancer. CDR3s include the opening cysteine and the closing phenylalanine or tryptophan. The order of the fields is J gene, clone size, V gene, D gene, CDR3 protein, CDR3 DNA. The D gene is left open where the match is weak. For some rows the clone size is stated as once, few or many, or as a class when expanded; others skip it.

TRBJ1-1,.,TRBV6-1,TRBD1,CASSTRQGDTEAFF,TGTGCCAGCAGTACGCGACAGGGTGACACTGAAGCTTTCTTT
TRBJ1-1,.,TRBV6-6,.,CASSARNTEAFF,TGTGCCAGCAGTGCAAGGAACACTGAAGCTTTCTTT
TRBJ1-1,.,TRBV7-9,.,CASSLAAAENTEAFF,TGTGCCAGCAGCTTAGCGGCCGCGGAGAACACTGAAGCTTTCTTT
TRBJ2-1,.,TRBV7-6,.,CASSLAVSYNEQFF,TGTGCCAGCAGCTTAGCTGTGTCCTACAATGAGCAGTTCTTC
TRBJ2-5,.,TRBV7-9,.,CASSLWIGQEETQYF,TGTGCCAGCAGCTTATGGATCGGCCAGGAAGAGACCCAGTACTTC
TRBJ2-7,.,TRBV5-1,TRBD2,CASSFLGTSGTISYEQYF,TGCGCCAGCAGCTTTCTTGGGACTAGCGGGACCATCTCCTACGAGCAGTACTTC
TRBJ2-7,.,TRBV5-1,.,CASRLDTRAQYF,TGCGCCAGCAGACTGGACACTCGGGCGCAGTACTTC
TRBJ2-1,.,TRBV11-2,.,CASSLGAASEQFF,TGTGCCAGCAGCTTAGGGGCTGCCTCAGAGCAGTTCTTC
TRBJ2-2,few,TRBV25-1,.,CASTTPAGTGELFF,TGTGCCAGCACTACTCCGGCCGGCACCGGGGAGCTGTTTTTT
TRBJ2-7,once,TRBV7-6,.,CASSYGPLSSEQYF,TGTGCCAGCAGCTATGGCCCTTTATCTAGCGAGCAGTACTTC
TRBJ2-6,.,TRBV4-2,.,CASSSRGSGANVLTF,TGTGCCAGCAGCTCGCGGGGCTCTGGGGCCAACGTCCTGACTTTC
TRBJ2-1,once,TRBV7-2,TRBD2,CASSLLAGAYNEQFF,TGTGCCAGCAGCTTACTAGCGGGAGCCTACAATGAGCAGTTCTTC
TRBJ2-5,.,TRBV6-7,TRBD1,CASSTTGGNQETQYF,TGTGCCAGCAGTACCACAGGGGGAAACCAAGAGACCCAGTACTTC
TRBJ2-2,once,TRBV29-1,.,CSVGARGGTGELFF,TGCAGCGTTGGGGCGCGAGGAGGCACCGGGGAGCTGTTTTTT
TRBJ2-1,.,TRBV19,.,CASSIAGRAYHNEQFF,TGTGCCAGTAGTATAGCGGGACGGGCGTACCACAATGAGCAGTTCTTC
TRBJ1-4,.,TRBV12-5,.,CASGLIRVLEKLFF,TGTGCTAGTGGTTTGATTCGGGTTCTAGAAAAACTGTTTTTT
TRBJ2-1,.,TRBV20-1,.,CSATWNEQFF,TGCAGTGCTACGTGGAATGAGCAGTTCTTC
TRBJ2-5,.,TRBV2,.,CASSEGRAGQETQYF,TGTGCCAGCAGTGAAGGGCGGGCGGGCCAAGAGACCCAGTACTTC
TRBJ2-7,.,TRBV6-5,TRBD1,CASSYIDRVGEQYF,TGTGCCAGCAGTTACATTGACAGGGTAGGCGAGCAGTACTTC
TRBJ2-5,.,TRBV27,.,CASSEWGHPQETQYF,TGTGCCAGCAGCGAATGGGGACATCCCCAAGAGACCCAGTACTTC
TRBJ2-7,.,TRBV7-3,.,CASSATGLAYEQYF,TGTGCCAGCAGCGCCACAGGGCTCGCCTACGAGCAGTACTTC
TRBJ1-3,.,TRBV4-3,.,CASSQDPQGGNTIYF,TGCGCCAGCAGCCAAGATCCACAGGGAGGAAACACCATATATTTT
TRBJ1-2,.,TRBV5-6,TRBD1,CASSWDSRTYGYTF,TGTGCCAGCAGCTGGGACAGCCGAACCTATGGCTACACCTTC
TRBJ1-5,.,TRBV7-8,.,CASRSGTQDNQPQHF,TGTGCCAGCAGATCCGGGACACAGGACAATCAGCCCCAGCATTTT
TRBJ2-5,.,TRBV7-9,TRBD2,CASREILAGGETQYF,TGTGCCAGCAGAGAGATATTAGCGGGAGGCGAGACCCAGTACTTC
TRBJ2-7,.,TRBV28,TRBD2,CASKPGTTRTEQYF,TGTGCCAGCAAACCCGGGACTACCCGAACGGAGCAGTACTTC
TRBJ1-1,.,TRBV19,.,CASVQGNEAFF,TGTGCCAGTGTGCAGGGTAATGAAGCTTTCTTT
TRBJ1-2,.,TRBV19,.,CASTPPLRGWHYGYTF,TGTGCCAGTACCCCACCGTTAAGGGGGTGGCACTATGGCTACACCTTC
TRBJ2-1,.,TRBV5-8,TRBD1,CASSRGTVYNEQFF,TGTGCCAGCAGCCGAGGGACAGTATACAATGAGCAGTTCTTC
TRBJ1-2,.,TRBV10-3,TRBD1,CAISARDRDGGYTF,TGTGCCATCAGTGCCCGGGACAGGGATGGTGGCTACACCTTC